The present T cell receptor beta chain was sequenced within a study of shared clonotypes between healthy human individuals. Comment on this clone: Being one base from a much bigger clone, this may be a read error.

V was pared by 4 bases and J by 0 bases, with 4 bases between. Germline CDR1 MNHNY, CDR2 SVGAGI (reference sequence). The CDR3 sequence is 12 residues long. CD45RO negativity and positive selection for CCR7 defined naive CD8 cells, a population that excluded terminally differentiated effector memory CD45RA+ cells. At deep level, the assay was performed. Assay: immunoSEQ multiplex PCR; the TCRdb copy retains only in-frame clones and omits some. The profile shows more than 600,000 clones, around 90% of them singletons. This TCR derives from a man younger than 45 in good health. The sample was naive CD8+ T cells sorted from blood. The V gene is TRBV6-6, the J gene TRBJ2-7; D not certain. The CDR3 region has the DNA TGTGCCAGCAGTTCGAGCTCCTACGAGCAGTACTTC. It codes for CASSSSSYEQYF.